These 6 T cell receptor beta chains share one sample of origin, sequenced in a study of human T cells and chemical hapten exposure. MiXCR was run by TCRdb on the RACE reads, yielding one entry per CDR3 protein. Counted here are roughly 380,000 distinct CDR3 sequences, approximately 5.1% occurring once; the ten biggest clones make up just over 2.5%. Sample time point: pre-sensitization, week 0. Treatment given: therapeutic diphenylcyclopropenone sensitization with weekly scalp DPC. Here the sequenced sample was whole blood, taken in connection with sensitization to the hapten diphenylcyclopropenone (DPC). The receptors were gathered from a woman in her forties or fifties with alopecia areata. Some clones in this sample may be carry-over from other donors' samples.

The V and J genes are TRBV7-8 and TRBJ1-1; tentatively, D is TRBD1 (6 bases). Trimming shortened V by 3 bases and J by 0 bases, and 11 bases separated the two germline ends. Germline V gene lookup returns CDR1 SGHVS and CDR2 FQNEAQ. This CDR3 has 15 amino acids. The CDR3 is CASSLSGTLNTEAFF. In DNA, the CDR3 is TGTGCCAGCAGCTTGTCGGGGACACTGAACACTGAAGCTTTCTTT.

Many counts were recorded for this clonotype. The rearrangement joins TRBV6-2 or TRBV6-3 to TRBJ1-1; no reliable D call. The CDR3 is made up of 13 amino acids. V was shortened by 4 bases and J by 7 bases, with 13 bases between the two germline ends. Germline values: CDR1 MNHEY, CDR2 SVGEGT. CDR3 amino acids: CASSWAAPNEAFF. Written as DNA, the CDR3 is TGTGCCAGCAGTTGGGCAGCGCCGAATGAAGCTTTCTTT.

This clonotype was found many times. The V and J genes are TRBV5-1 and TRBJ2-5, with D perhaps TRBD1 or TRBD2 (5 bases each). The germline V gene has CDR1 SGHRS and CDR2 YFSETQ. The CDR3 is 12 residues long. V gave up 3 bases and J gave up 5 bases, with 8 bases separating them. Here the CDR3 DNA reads TGCGCCAGCAGCTGGGGGACGGAGACCCAGTACTTC. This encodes CASSWGTETQYF.

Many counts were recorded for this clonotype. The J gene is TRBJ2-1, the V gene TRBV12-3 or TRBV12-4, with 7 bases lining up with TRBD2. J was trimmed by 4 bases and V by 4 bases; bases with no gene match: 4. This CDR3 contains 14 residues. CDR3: CASSSSGVYNEQFF. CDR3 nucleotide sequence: TGTGCCAGCAGTTCAAGCGGGGTTTACAATGAGCAGTTCTTC.

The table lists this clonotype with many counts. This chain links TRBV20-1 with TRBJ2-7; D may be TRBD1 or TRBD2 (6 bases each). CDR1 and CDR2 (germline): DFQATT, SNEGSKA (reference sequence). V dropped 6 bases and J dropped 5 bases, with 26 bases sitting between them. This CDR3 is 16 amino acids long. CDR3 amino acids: CSASKGGPSAIDEQYF. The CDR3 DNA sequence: TGCAGTGCCTCGAAGGGGGGACCCTCGGCTATCGACGAGCAGTACTTC.

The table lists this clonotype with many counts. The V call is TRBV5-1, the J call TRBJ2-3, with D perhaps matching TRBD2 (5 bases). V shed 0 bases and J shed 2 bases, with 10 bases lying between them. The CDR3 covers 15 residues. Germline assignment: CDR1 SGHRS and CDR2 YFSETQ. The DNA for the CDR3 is TGCGCCAGCAGCTTGGCCGGAGCGGACACAGATACGCAGTATTTT. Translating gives CASSLAGADTDTQYF.